The source of this TCR beta chain is a study of blood T cells in healthy people across ages (dated by TCRdb to between 2015 and 2016). Background for the entire study: Template switching captured roughly one uniquely barcoded TCR beta cDNA molecule per two T cells in model experiments. The study measured age-related changes in TCR beta repertoire diversity using deep sequencing normalized with unique cDNA molecular identifiers. To avoid experimental bias, donors of different ages were randomly spread across the sequencing lanes. The donors were split into four age groups: young (average 16 years), middle-aged (about 40), aged (approximately 59) and long-lived (roughly 86). Using the same blood draw, the study looked at two additional independent replicas of 1 million unique cDNA reads for two donors, one aged 18 to 29 and the other aged 80 or older.

General study outcomes and caveats: Compared with the aged group, more naive CD4+ T cells, fewer expanded clones and increased TCR diversity were shown by the long-lived group, suggesting age selection. Observed TCR beta diversity per million T cells fell roughly linearly with age, and a significant reduction was already apparent by age around 39. Since profiling was done on bulk unsorted PBMCs, naive and antigen-experienced compartments could not be conclusively compared. Because donor CMV infection status was unknown, age-related changes in expanded clonotypes were potentially confounded. A strong correlation was found between observed TCR beta diversity and the percentage of naive T cells measured by flow cytometry. Estimates of total diversity based on one million sequenced T cells were regarded as lower bounds and as underestimates.

The library relied on 5' RACE. TCRdb shows the sequencer as Illumina HiSeq 2500. A second roughly 6 to 11 cycle PCR used a sample-barcoded 5' primer and a J-beta primer mix. A unique molecular identifier was introduced onto each TCR beta cDNA molecule by a template-switch 5' adaptor carrying 12 random nucleotides. Each sample yielded at least 3 million CDR3-containing paired-end reads. All of the RNA was converted into first-strand cDNA using the Mint cDNA synthesis kit, with a TRBC-specific oligonucleotide serving as the primer. All cDNA was treated with uracil-DNA glycosylase and then went through a first 18-cycle PCR with the universal primers M1SS and BC2_uni_R. Regarding the original processing steps: For normalization, 1 million high-quality reads, each with a distinct molecular identifier, were randomly selected from each sample. Instead of being binned into consensus sequences, reads that shared molecular identifiers were thrown out. MiTCR, with a Q25 quality threshold and the strictest error-elimination algorithm, was used for CDR3 identification, clonotype clustering and error correction. A nonparametric unseen species model with Euler transformation was used to estimate lower-bound total TCR beta diversity. Starting from the raw public reads, TCRdb applied fastp trimming at Q25, assembled clones with MiXCR and retained in-frame beta chains. Every CDR3 protein is listed once, alongside the most common genes and DNA of its rows. In this record, the V and J calls reflect TCRdb's handling and not the investigators' own analysis. This sample has about 970,000 distinct CDR3 sequences in its table, and 45% to 60% of those were observed once. The ten largest clones capture roughly 23% of the sample.

The 39 donors, aged about 6 to 100 years, were systemically healthy Caucasian individuals from Russia. Each donor gave about 9.8 milliliters of peripheral blood, drawn into EDTA-treated Vacutainer tubes. PBMCs were isolated by Ficoll-Paque density-gradient centrifugation, with at least 6 million obtained per sample. Trizol reagent was used to extract total RNA from PBMCs, with at least 6 micrograms per sample. For every donor, an aliquot of PBMCs went through flow cytometry to measure the percentages of naive CD45RAhigh/CD27high T cells. A remark on this clonotype: Its antigen specificity is not known. No base quality values were provided; no much bigger clone lies one nucleotide off.

Trimming takes 6 bases off V and 2 bases off J; junction bases not matched to a gene: 11. The germline V gene yields SQVTM for CDR1 and ANQGSEA for CDR2. The CDR3 contains 15 residues, cysteine and phenylalanine counted. Of all the DNA, just the CDR3 is kept, 45 bases in frame from base 1. Source material: blood. The origin of this receptor is a woman in her sixties or seventies in good health. The chain links TRBV29-1 with TRBJ2-3, with 7 middle bases fitting TRBD1. CDR3 region: CSVLTGDGITDTQYF. The DNA sequence follows: TGCAGCGTCCTCACAGGGGACGGGATCACAGATACGCAGTATTTT.